The 8 T cell receptor beta chains presented below share a single source sample, sequenced in a study of Graves' ophthalmopathy and Graves' hyperthyroidism. Researchers took RNA transcripts and amplified TCR beta CDR3 regions from them. A first-round RT-PCR used HTBI primers, followed by a second-round multiplex PCR. TCRdb redid the calling of the multiplex PCR reads with MiXCR, one entry per CDR3 protein. The sample includes 350,000 to 450,000 distinct CDR3 sequences, around 16% of them seen just once. Sequenced material: peripheral blood. The receptor set was obtained from a woman younger than 35 with Graves' ophthalmopathy.

This clonotype has a handful of counts. The chain joins TRBV5-1 to TRBJ1-1, with 7 bases fitting TRBD1. The germline CDR1 and CDR2 sequences are SGHRS and YFSETQ. This CDR3 contains 15 residues. The J segment lost 1 base and the V segment lost 2 bases, leaving 5 bases of the junction unmatched. The DNA for the CDR3 is TGCGCCAGCAGCTTCGGGGACAGCCCGAACACTGAAGCTTTCTTT. The encoded protein is CASSFGDSPNTEAFF.

The chain carries TRBV20-1 and TRBJ1-1; D remains unclear. V lost 0 bases and J lost 4, with 12 bases in between. Germline loops: CDR1 DFQATT, CDR2 SNEGSKA (reference sequence). The CDR3 has 14 amino acids. In nucleotides, the CDR3 is TGCAGTGCTAGAGATTTGGAATTGGGCACTGAAGCTTTCTTT. Its protein product is CSARDLELGTEAFF.

In this sample, this clonotype turned up many times. A much larger clone differs by one base, so this may be a read error. CDR3 coding DNA: TGCAGTGCTAGAGACCTTGGGGGGGTTGACACTGAAGCTTCCTTT. Translated: CSARDLGGVDTEASF. The V and J genes are TRBV20-1 and TRBJ1-1; D is perhaps TRBD1 (5 bases). The CDR3 has 15 residues. CDR1 is DFQATT, CDR2 SNEGSKA, per germline (reference sequence).

In this sample, this clonotype turned up many times. The gene calls are TRBV6-2 or TRBV6-3 and TRBJ2-5; 10 bases map to TRBD1. Losses at the gene ends were 7 bases for V and 5 bases for J; bases not matched to a gene: 19. The CDR3 consists of 18 residues. CDR1 is MNHEY, CDR2 SVGEGT, per germline. Written as DNA, the CDR3 is TGTGCCAGCAACGACCCCCACTCCGGGACAGGGGAGTCGGAGACCCAGTACTTC. This sequence encodes CASNDPHSGTGESETQYF.

The sample holds many counts of this clonotype. The chain carries TRBV6-2 or TRBV6-3 and TRBJ1-2; TRBD1 is a possible D gene (6 bases). The CDR3 length is 13 residues. The germline V and J ends were trimmed by 4 bases and 6 bases, with 12 bases remaining between them. Germline-derived CDR1 and CDR2 are MNHEY and SVGEGT. CDR3 sequence reads: CASSSTGYDGYTF. The CDR3, as DNA: TGTGCCAGCAGTTCCACAGGGTACGATGGCTACACCTTC.

This clonotype was detected ten times or more. The CDR3 loop reads CASRSTGQANYGYTF. The CDR3 region has the DNA TGCGCCAGCAGATCTACAGGACAAGCTAACTATGGCTACACCTTC. This chain links TRBV5-1 with TRBJ1-2, with D possibly TRBD1 on 5 matching bases. The germline CDR1 and CDR2 sequences are SGHRS and YFSETQ. Trimming removed 5 bases at V and 0 bases at J, with 14 bases between. CDR3 length: 15 residues.

This clonotype has at least ten counts. The V call is TRBV12-3 or TRBV12-4, the J call TRBJ2-5; unclear D gene. The CDR3 consists of 14 residues. Deletions cut 6 bases from V and 2 bases from J, with 13 bases between. The CDR3 sequence: CASRPGRRQETQYF. The CDR3 DNA follows: TGTGCCAGCAGACCAGGACGTAGGCAAGAGACCCAGTACTTC.

This clonotype occurred many times. This chain joins TRBV7-9 and TRBJ1-2; D might be TRBD1 (6 bases). The length of the CDR3 is 14 residues. From germline, CDR1 is SEHNR and CDR2 FQNEAQ (reference sequence). Trimming removed 3 bases from V and 6 bases from J, with 14 bases in between. The CDR3 nucleotides are TGTGCCAGCAGCTTCGGACAGTCGACGCATGGCTACACCTTC. Translated, it gives CASSFGQSTHGYTF.